The 9 T cell receptor beta chains in this list originate from one sample, sequenced in a study of T cell clonality in common variable immunodeficiency. Measured with immunoSEQ multiplex PCR; TCRdb has only the in-frame clones, and not every one. This sample has approximately 81,000 clones and no singletons, with around 0.8% in the ten largest. Sequenced material: peripheral blood mononuclear cells. These TCRs come from a person aged 18 to 70 in good health.

This clone has at least ten counts. The read terminates 3 residues ahead of where the CDR3 ends, so the germline J gene completes it. The V and J genes are TRBV18 and TRBJ2-7; perhaps TRBD1 as D (6 bases). Germline CDR1 reads KGHSH; CDR2 reads LQKENI. The CDR3 totals 16 residues. V was cut by 3 bases and J by 2 bases, with 17 bases left in between. The CDR3 DNA, read in part, is TGTGCCAGCTCACCGATAACAGGGAAACTCCCCTACGAG. It specifies CASSPITGKLPYE. In full, the CDR3 reads CASSPITGKLPYEQYF.

The table lists this clone with many counts. From the germline J gene comes the end of the CDR3, since the read stops 3 residues before it. This chain connects TRBV20-1 to TRBJ2-7, with TRBD2 matching 15 bases. V shed 5 bases, J shed 3 bases, and the junction held 11 bases outside the gene matches. CDR1 DFQATT and CDR2 SNEGSKA come from the germline V gene (reference sequence). The CDR3 covers 17 residues. The CDR3 bases that were read are TGCAGTGCTTCCCGGACTAGCGGGAGGGCGATTGTCTACGAG. Its protein product is CSASRTSGRAIVYE. The whole CDR3 protein is CSASRTSGRAIVYEQYF.

This clone was seen ten or more times. The sequenced part of the CDR3 DNA is TGTGCCAGCAGCGCCAGAGGGGGGGGCTCCTACGAG. It specifies CASSARGGGSYE. The full-length CDR3 reads as CASSARGGGSYEQYF. The V call is TRBV9, the J call TRBJ2-7; D possibly corresponds to TRBD2 (7 bases). With the read ending 3 residues before the CDR3 end, the germline J gene is used to fill in that end. With 3 bases removed from V and 0 bases from J, the gap between germline ends came to 13 bases. Germline V gives CDR1 SGDLS, CDR2 YYNGEE. The CDR3 contains 15 residues.

The sample holds many counts of this clone. Read data end 3 residues before the CDR3 end; the end is taken from the germline J gene. This sequence joins TRBV20-1 and TRBJ2-5; the match to TRBD2 covers 8 bases. Losses at the gene ends were 3 bases for V and 5 bases for J; bases not matched to a gene: 5. CDR3 length: 13 amino acids. Germline assignment: CDR1 DFQATT and CDR2 SNEGSKA (reference sequence). CDR3 bases read: TGCAGTGCTAGGACTAGCGACGTTGAGACC. It specifies CSARTSDVET. The complete CDR3 sequence is CSARTSDVETQYF.

This clone was recorded many times. The read finishes 3 residues shy of the CDR3 end, and the germline J gene is used to complete it. This chain connects TRBV20-1 to TRBJ2-3, with D tentatively TRBD2 (6 bases). There are 13 residues in the CDR3. Between the trimmed V and J ends, which lost 6 bases and 4 bases, there was a span of 14 bases. From germline, CDR1 is DFQATT and CDR2 SNEGSKA (reference sequence). CDR3 sequence reads: CSATKSGPDTQYF. The DNA read from the CDR3 is TGCAGTGCCACAAAAAGCGGGCCAGATACG.

There are a few counts of this clone. The read ends 3 residues shy of where the CDR3 ends; the end is completed using the germline J gene. V and J are TRBV7-8 and TRBJ1-1; unclear D gene. V lost 1 base, J lost 5 bases, and 14 bases lay in between. The CDR3 spans 15 residues. Germline V gives CDR1 SGHVS, CDR2 FQNEAQ. The part of the CDR3 DNA that was read is TGTGCCAGCAGCTTAGTTGAGAATACGAGGACTGAA. Translating gives CASSLVENTRTE. The CDR3 in full is CASSLVENTRTEAFF. The full variable domain, rest sourced from reference TRBV7-8 and TRBJ1-1, is GAGVSQSPRYKVAKRGQDVALRCDPISGHVSLFWYQQALGQGPEFLTYFQNEAQLDKSGLPSDRFFAERPEGSVSTLKIQRTQQEDSAVYLCASSLVENTRTEAFFGQGTRLTVV.

This clone appeared many times. The CDR3 extends 3 residues past the end of the read, so its final part is completed from the germline J gene. The genes are TRBV7-2 and TRBJ2-5; D call uncertain. CDR3 length equals 15 residues. Per germline, CDR1 SGHTA and CDR2 FQGNSA. V lost 2 bases and J 2 bases, leaving 12 bases between the germline ends. The part of the CDR3 DNA that was read is TGTGCCAGCAGCTTAAACCTGAACACACAAGAGACC. Encoded protein: CASSLNLNTQET. The whole CDR3 sequence reads CASSLNLNTQETQYF.

By proportion, this clone is medium-sized. From the germline J gene comes the end of the CDR3, since the read stops 3 residues before it. V and J are TRBV19 and TRBJ2-1; the D gene is possibly TRBD2 (6 bases). Germline values: CDR1 LNHDA, CDR2 SQIVND (reference sequence). V shed 5 bases and J shed 7 bases, with 15 bases lying between them. The CDR3 has 14 residues. CDR3: CASSSGLEVNEQFF. CDR3 DNA (partial): TGTGCCAGTAGTTCGGGACTTGAAGTGAATGAG. The variable domain in full, completed from reference TRBV19 and TRBJ2-1, reads DGGITQSPKYLFRKEGQNVTLSCEQNLNHDAMYWYRQDPGQGLRLIYYSQIVNDFQKGDIAEGYSVSREKKESFPLTVTSAQKNPTAFYLCASSSGLEVNEQFFGPGTRLTVL.

This clone was detected ten times or more. Coverage ceases 3 residues before the CDR3 finishes, and the germline J gene fills in the end. The V and J genes are TRBV6-2 or TRBV6-3 and TRBJ1-5; D might be TRBD1 (5 bases). In germline, CDR1 is MNHEY, CDR2 SVGEGT. CDR3 length: 12 residues. V shed 7 bases and J shed 7 bases, with 11 bases lying between them. CDR3 in amino acids: CASTTGGQPQHF. Partial CDR3 DNA: TGTGCCAGCACAACCGGGGGGCAGCCC.